Listed here is a single TCR beta chain. What this receptor recognizes is not known. Per-base quality was not reported, and no clone a single base away is much larger than it. This record comes from a study of monozygotic twins with cystic fibrosis (dated by TCRdb to the early 2020s). As for the study more broadly: Barcoded libraries were prepared from about 3 micrograms of fragmented DNA with about 15 PCR cycles. The study compared TCR beta repertoires within and between 16 monozygotic twin pairs with cystic fibrosis to assess genetic influence on V and J gene usage. Ten female and six male twin pairs, aged about 2.0 to 36.4 years (median around 9 years) and mostly children and adolescents, were included in the cohort. Twins were ranked among 970 or so cohort participants for weight-for-height and FEVPerc (FEV1 disease centile) at the day of blood sampling. Data for three of the twin pairs had been reported previously in another context. What the work shows at the level of the full study, not this receptor alone: Sharing of nucleotide-identical clonotypes was significantly greater within monozygotic CF twin pairs than between unrelated CF individuals (P = 0.000026, Mann-Whitney). V gene usage was most similar to the co-twin in 13 of 16 pairs, and J usage was most similar to the co-twin in 8 of 16 pairs, which suggests genetic constraints. No association turned up between shared CDR3 numbers and age, concordance or disease severity, and the cohort was small. Simpson clonality was found to be generally low (median around 0.0095), suggesting a naive-dominated repertoire, although higher clonality was observed in the most severely affected patients.

TCR beta CDR3 regions were amplified by multiplex PCR using the immunoSEQ immune profiling system, following the manufacturer's instructions. An Illumina NextSeq system was used for sequencing. The authors' analysis ran thus. The immunoSEQ Analyzer platform handled processing of the sequence data, and clonality was calculated by taking the square root of Simpson's index of productive rearrangements. Similarity in V and J usage was quantified by Jensen-Shannon distance, and CDR3 generation probabilities were calculated with OLGA. Shared CDR3 sequences were searched in the immuneACCESS database (August 2020) and in VDJdb (December 2020). TCRdb limited this immuneACCESS table to in-frame rearrangements with V and J called. A share of clones is missing; checked studies link under half to unresolved V genes, and the rest is unexplained. V and J calls and clone size are given by that table; D and trimming were obtained from the DNA. The table for this sample lists under 20,000 clones; approximately 97% of them were counted only once. The top ten hold 1.9% of the sample.

Its CDR3 holds 16 amino acids, cysteine through phenylalanine. Only CDR3 DNA is held: 48 bases, read in frame from base 1. V loses 0 bases, J loses 7 bases, and the germline ends lie 15 bases apart. CDR1 and CDR2 are drawn from the germline V gene: LGHNA, YSLEER. The twin pairs came from the European Cystic Fibrosis Twin and Sibling Study Cohort, a cohort that recruited patients from over a hundred CF clinics across 14 European countries. Zygosity and CFTR genotype were confirmed in-house, and zygosity was tested by multiplex PCR of nine short tandem repeat loci. Peripheral blood was sampled from each twin, with clinical parameters recorded on the day of blood sampling. Genomic DNA was isolated from peripheral blood cells with phenol/chloroform and kept in TE buffer at 4 degrees C.

What was sequenced was blood. The sequence links TRBV4-3 to TRBJ1-4; TRBD1 is possibly the D segment (5 matching bases). This receptor was identified in a woman between 25 and 40 years old with cystic fibrosis. The DNA reads as follows: TGCGCCAGCAGCCAAGATGGGTTCGGCGGGACTGAAAAACTGTTTTTT. Translated, this is CASSQDGFGGTEKLFF.